This TCR beta chain was obtained from a study of shared clonotypes between healthy human individuals. Looking at the study overall: A couple of women and a few men aged 18 to 49 made up the donors.

Looked up from germline, CDR1 is MDHEN and CDR2 is SYDVKM. The CDR3 extends over 13 amino acids. Deletions cut 7 bases from V and 1 base from J, with 11 bases between. CD45RO-negative, CCR7-selected cells formed the naive CD8 fraction, which excluded terminally differentiated effector memory CD45RA+ cells. Original processing notes: ImmunoSEQ yielded junction-only sequences lacking quality scores, so filtering differed. Profiled with immunoSEQ multiplex PCR; TCRdb holds only in-frame clones, not every one. The DNA gave D and trimming, while V, J and clone size come from that table. The sample lists about 2.2 million clones; 93% were seen once.

The chain employs TRBV28 and TRBJ2-7; D is unclear. This receptor was identified in a man in his late teens or twenties in good health. Some clones in this sample may be carry-over from other donors' samples. The sequenced sample consisted of naive CD8+ T cells from PBMCs. CDR3 DNA sequence: TGTGCCAGCACCCGTTTCAGGTCCTACGAGCAGTACTTC. Protein: CASTRFRSYEQYF.